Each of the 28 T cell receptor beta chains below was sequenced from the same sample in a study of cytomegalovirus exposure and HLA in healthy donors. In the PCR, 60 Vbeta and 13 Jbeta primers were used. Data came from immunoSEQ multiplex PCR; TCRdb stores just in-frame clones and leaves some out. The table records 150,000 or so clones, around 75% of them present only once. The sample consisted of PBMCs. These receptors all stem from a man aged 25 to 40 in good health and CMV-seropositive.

CDR3 DNA: TGTGCCAGCAGTTCGGACAGCCAGAGCCTGCTAGCCAAAAACATTCAGTACTTC. It encodes CASSSDSQSLLAKNIQYF. The genes are TRBV28 and TRBJ2-4, with a tentative D call TRBD1 (6 bases). Trimming removed 4 bases from V and 0 bases from J, with 19 bases in between. Germline CDR1 reads MDHEN; CDR2 reads SYDVKM. CDR3 length: 18 residues. Supplemented by reference TRBV28 and TRBJ2-4, the full variable domain reads DVKVTQSSRYLVKRTGEKVFLECVQDMDHENMFWYRQDPGLGLRLIYFSYDVKMKEKGDIPEGYSVSREKKERFSLILESASTNQTSMYLCASSSDSQSLLAKNIQYFGAGTRLSVL.

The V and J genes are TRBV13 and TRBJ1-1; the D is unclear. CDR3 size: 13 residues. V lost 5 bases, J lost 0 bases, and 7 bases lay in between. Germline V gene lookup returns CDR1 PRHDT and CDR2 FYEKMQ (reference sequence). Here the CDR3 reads CASSRQMNTEAFF. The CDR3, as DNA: TGTGCCAGCAGCCGTCAGATGAACACTGAAGCTTTCTTT.

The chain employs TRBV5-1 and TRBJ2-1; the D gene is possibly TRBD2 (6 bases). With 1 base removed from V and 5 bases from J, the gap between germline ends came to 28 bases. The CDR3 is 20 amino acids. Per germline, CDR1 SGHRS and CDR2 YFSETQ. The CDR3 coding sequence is TGCGCCAGCAGCTTGAGGCCACAAGGCGGGGCCGACTTGACACACAATGAGCAGTTCTTC. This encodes CASSLRPQGGADLTHNEQFF.

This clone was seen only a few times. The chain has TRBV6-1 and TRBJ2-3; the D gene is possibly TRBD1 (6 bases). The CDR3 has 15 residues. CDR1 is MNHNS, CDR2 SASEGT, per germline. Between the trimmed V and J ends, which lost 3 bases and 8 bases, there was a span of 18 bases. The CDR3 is CASSDSNGGSRTQYF. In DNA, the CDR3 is TGTGCCAGCAGTGATAGCAATGGGGGCTCCCGTACGCAGTATTTT.

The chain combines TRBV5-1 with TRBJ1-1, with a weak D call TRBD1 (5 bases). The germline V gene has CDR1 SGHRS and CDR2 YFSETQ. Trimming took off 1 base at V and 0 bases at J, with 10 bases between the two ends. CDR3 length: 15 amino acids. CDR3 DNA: TGCGCCAGCAGCTTGAGCGGGACGGTGAACACTGAAGCTTTCTTT. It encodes CASSLSGTVNTEAFF.

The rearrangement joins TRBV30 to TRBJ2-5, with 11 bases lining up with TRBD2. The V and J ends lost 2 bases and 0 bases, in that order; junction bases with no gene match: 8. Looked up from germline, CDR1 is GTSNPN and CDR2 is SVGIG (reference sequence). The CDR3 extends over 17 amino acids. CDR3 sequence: CAWSTPRLAGYQETQYF. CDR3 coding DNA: TGTGCCTGGAGTACCCCACGACTAGCGGGGTACCAAGAGACCCAGTACTTC.

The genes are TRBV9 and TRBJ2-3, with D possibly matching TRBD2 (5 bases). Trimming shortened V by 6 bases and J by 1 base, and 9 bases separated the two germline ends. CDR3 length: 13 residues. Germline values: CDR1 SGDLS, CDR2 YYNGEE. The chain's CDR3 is CASTGSRTDTQYF. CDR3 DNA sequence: TGTGCCAGCACGGGGAGCCGCACAGATACGCAGTATTTT. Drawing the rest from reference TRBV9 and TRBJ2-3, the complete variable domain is DSGVTQTPKHLITATGQRVTLRCSPRSGDLSVYWYQQSLDQGLQFLIQYYNGEERAKGNILERFSAQQFPDLHSELNLSSLELGDSALYFCASTGSRTDTQYFGPGTRLTVL.

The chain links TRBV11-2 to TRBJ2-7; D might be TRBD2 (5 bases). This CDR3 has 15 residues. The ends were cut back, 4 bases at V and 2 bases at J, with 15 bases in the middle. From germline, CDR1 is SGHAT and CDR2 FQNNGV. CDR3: CASSSSYPPTYEQYF. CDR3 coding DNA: TGTGCCAGCAGCTCTAGCTACCCGCCCACCTACGAGCAGTACTTC.

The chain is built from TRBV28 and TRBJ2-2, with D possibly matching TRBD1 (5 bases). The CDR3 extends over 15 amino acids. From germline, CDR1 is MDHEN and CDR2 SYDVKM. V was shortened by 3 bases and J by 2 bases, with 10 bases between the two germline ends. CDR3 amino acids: CASSLGLTNTGELFF. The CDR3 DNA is TGTGCCAGCAGTTTGGGGCTGACTAACACCGGGGAGCTGTTTTTT.

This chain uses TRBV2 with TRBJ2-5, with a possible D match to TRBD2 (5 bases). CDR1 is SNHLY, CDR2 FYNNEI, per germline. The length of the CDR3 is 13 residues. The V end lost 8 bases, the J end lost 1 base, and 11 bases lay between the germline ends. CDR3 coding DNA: TGTGCCAGCGTTCGGACTCTCCAAGAGACCCAGTACTTC. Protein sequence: CASVRTLQETQYF. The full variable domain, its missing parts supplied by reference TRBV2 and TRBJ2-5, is EPEVTQTPSHQVTQMGQEVILRCVPISNHLYFYWYRQILGQKVEFLVSFYNNEISEKSEIFDDQFSVERPDGSNFTLKIRSTKLEDSAMYFCASVRTLQETQYFGPGTRLLVL.

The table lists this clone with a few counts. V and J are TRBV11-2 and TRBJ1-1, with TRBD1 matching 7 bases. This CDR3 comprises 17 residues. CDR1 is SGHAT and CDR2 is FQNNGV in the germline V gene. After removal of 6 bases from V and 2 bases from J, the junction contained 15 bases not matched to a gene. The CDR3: CASSLTVPGGPNTEAFF. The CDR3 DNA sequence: TGTGCCAGCAGTCTTACCGTTCCAGGGGGACCAAACACTGAAGCTTTCTTT.

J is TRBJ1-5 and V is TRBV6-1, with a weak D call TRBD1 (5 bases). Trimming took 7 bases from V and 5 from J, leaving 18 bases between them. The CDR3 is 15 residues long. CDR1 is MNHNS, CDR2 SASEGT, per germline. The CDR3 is CASTGGRVGYQPQHF. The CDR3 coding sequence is TGTGCCAGCACGGGGGGGAGGGTAGGGTATCAGCCCCAGCATTTT.

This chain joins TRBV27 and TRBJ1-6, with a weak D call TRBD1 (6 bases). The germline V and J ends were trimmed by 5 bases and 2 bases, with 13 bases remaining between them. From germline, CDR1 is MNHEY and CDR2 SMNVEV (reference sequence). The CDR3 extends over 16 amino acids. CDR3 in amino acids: CASSTGQNPYNSPLHF. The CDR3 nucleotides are TGTGCCAGCAGTACTGGACAGAACCCCTATAATTCACCCCTCCACTTT.

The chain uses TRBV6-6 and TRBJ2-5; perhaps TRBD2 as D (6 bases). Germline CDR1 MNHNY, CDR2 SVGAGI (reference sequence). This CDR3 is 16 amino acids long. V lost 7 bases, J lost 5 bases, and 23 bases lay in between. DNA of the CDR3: TGTGCCAGCATAAAACAGTGGAGGGACCGGGGGGAGACCCAGTACTTC. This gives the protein CASIKQWRDRGETQYF.

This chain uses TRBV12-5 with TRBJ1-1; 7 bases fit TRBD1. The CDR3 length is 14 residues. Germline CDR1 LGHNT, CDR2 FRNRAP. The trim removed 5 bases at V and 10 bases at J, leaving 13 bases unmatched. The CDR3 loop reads CASGLTTGTSRAFF. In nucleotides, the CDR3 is TGTGCTAGTGGTCTTACGACAGGGACGAGTAGAGCTTTCTTT.

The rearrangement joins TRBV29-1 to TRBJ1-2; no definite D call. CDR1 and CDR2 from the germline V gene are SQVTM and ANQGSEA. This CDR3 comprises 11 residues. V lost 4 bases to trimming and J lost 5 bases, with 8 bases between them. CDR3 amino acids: CSVGQNYGYTF. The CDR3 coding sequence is TGCAGCGTTGGGCAGAATTATGGCTACACCTTC.

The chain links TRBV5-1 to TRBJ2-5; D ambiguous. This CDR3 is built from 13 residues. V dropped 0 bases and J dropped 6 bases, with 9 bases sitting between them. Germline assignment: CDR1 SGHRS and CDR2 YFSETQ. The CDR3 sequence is CASSLASEQTQYF. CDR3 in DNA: TGCGCCAGCAGCTTGGCTAGTGAGCAGACCCAGTACTTC. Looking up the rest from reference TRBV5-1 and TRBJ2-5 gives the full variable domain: KAGVTQTPRYLIKTRGQQVTLSCSPISGHRSVSWYQQTPGQGLQFLFEYFSETQRNKGNFPGRFSGRQFSNSRSEMNVSTLELGDSALYLCASSLASEQTQYFGPGTRLLVL.

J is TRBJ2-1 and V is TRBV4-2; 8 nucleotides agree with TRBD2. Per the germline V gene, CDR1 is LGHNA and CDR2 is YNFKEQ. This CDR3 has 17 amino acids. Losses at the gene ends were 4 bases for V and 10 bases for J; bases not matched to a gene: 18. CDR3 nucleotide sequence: TGTGCCAGCAGCCTTGGTCCCGGGACTAGTGTCGGCCGAGAGCAGTTCTTC. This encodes CASSLGPGTSVGREQFF.

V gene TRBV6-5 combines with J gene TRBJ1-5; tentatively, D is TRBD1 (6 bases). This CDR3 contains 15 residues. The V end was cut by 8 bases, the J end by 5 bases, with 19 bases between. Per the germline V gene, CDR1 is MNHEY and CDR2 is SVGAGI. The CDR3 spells CASRRYRQADQPQHF. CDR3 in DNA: TGTGCCAGCCGGCGATACCGACAGGCTGATCAGCCCCAGCATTTT.

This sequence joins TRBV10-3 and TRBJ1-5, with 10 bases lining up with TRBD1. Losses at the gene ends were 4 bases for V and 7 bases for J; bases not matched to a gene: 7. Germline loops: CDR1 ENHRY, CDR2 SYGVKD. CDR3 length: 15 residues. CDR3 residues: CAISGDRGEGQPQHF. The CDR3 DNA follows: TGTGCCATCAGTGGGGACAGGGGTGAGGGGCAGCCCCAGCATTTT.

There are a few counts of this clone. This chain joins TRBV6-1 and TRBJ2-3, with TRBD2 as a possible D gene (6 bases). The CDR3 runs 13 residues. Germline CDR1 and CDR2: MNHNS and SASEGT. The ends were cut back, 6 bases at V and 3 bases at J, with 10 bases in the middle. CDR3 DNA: TGTGCCAGCAGGGACGGGGGTACAGATACGCAGTATTTT. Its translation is CASRDGGTDTQYF.

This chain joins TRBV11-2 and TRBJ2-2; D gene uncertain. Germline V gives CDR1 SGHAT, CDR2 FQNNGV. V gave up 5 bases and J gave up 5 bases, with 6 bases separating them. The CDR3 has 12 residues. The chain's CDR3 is CASSLNTGELFF. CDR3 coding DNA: TGTGCCAGCAGCCTAAATACCGGGGAGCTGTTTTTT.

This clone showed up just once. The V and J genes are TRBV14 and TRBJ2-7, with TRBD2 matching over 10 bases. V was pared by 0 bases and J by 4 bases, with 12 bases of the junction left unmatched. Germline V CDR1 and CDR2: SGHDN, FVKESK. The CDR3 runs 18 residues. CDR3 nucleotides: TGTGCCAGCAGCCAAGATCTAGAGATCTCTAGCGGGAGATACGAGCAGTACTTC. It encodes CASSQDLEISSGRYEQYF.

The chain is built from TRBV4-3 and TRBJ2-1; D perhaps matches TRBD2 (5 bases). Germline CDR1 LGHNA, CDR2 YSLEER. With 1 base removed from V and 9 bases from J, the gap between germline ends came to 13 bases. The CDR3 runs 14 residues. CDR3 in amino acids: CASSQGGLGIEQFF. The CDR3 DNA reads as TGCGCCAGCAGCCAAGGAGGACTTGGCATTGAGCAGTTCTTC.

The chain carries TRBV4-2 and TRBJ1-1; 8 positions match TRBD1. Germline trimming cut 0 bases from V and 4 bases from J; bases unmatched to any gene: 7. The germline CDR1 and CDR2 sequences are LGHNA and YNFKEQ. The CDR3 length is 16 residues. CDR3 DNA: TGTGCCAGCAGCCAAGACCAGGTAACAGGGGGCACTGAAGCTTTCTTT. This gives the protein CASSQDQVTGGTEAFF.

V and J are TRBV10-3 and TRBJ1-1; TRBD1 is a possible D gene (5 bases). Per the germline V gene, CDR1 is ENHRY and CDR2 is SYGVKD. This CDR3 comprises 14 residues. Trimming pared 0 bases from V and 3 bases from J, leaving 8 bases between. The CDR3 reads CAISESARDTEAFF. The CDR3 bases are TGTGCCATCAGTGAGTCGGCCAGGGACACTGAAGCTTTCTTT.

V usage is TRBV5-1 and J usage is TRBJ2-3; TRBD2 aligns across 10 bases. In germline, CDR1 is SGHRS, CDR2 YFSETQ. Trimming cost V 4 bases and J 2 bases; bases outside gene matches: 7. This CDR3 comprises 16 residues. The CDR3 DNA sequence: TGCGCCAGCAGCATCTATAGCGGGGGGTCCACAGATACGCAGTATTTT. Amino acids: CASSIYSGGSTDTQYF.

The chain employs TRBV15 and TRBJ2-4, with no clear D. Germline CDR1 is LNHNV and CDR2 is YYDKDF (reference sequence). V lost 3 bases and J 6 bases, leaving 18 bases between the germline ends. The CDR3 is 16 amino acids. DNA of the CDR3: TGTGCCACCAGCAGGTCCCGTCGGGTCTCGATAAACATTCAGTACTTC. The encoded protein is CATSRSRRVSINIQYF.